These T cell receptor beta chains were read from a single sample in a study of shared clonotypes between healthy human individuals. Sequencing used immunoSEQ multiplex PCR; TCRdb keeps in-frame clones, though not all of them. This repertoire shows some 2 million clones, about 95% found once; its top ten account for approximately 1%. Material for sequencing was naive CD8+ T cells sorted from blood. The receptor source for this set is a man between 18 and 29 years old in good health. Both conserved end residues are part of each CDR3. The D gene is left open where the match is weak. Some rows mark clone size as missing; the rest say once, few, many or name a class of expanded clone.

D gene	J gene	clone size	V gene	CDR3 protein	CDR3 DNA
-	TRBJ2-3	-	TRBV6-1	CASSEASGAWADTQYF	TGTGCCAGCAGTGAAGCTTCGGGGGCGTGGGCAGATACGCAGTATTTT
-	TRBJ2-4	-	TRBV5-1	CASRRNRTPTAKNIQYF	TGCGCCAGCCGTCGAAATAGGACCCCGACAGCCAAAAACATTCAGTACTTC
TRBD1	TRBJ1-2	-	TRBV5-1	CASSWETGYNGYTF	TGCGCCAGCAGCTGGGAGACAGGGTACAATGGCTACACCTTC
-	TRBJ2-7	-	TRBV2	CASSELGEEYF	TGTGCCAGCAGTGAACTGGGCGAGGAGTACTTC
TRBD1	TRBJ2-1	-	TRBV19	CASSIGDRGINEQFF	TGTGCCAGTAGTATCGGGGACAGGGGAATCAATGAGCAGTTCTTC
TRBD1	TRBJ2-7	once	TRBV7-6	CASSLAETGPAGYEQYF	TGTGCCAGCAGCTTAGCGGAGACAGGGCCCGCGGGTTACGAGCAGTACTTC
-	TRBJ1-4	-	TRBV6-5	CASSEMGREGEKLFF	TGTGCCAGCAGCGAAATGGGCAGGGAGGGTGAAAAACTGTTTTTT
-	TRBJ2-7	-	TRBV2	CASLSQGFSYEQYF	TGTGCCAGCCTCTCGCAGGGATTCTCCTACGAGCAGTACTTC
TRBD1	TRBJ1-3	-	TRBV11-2	CASSLNRGSGNTIYF	TGTGCCAGCAGCTTAAACAGGGGCTCTGGAAACACCATATATTTT
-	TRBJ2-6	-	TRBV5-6	CASSFWANVLTF	TGTGCCAGCAGCTTCTGGGCCAACGTCCTGACTTTC
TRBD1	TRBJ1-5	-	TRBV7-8	CASSLGQGNQPQHF	TGTGCCAGCAGCCTAGGACAGGGCAATCAGCCCCAGCATTTT
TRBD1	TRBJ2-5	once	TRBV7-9	CASSATFDRGETQYF	TGTGCCAGCAGCGCAACCTTCGACAGGGGGGAGACCCAGTACTTC
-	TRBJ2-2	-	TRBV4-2	CASSPGQNTGELFF	TGTGCCAGCAGCCCGGGACAGAACACCGGGGAGCTGTTTTTT
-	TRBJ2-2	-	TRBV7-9	CASSLPRNPTGELFF	TGTGCCAGCAGCTTACCTCGTAATCCCACCGGGGAGCTGTTTTTT
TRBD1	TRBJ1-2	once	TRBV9	CASSPRTGGNYGYTF	TGTGCCAGCAGCCCCCGGACAGGGGGAAACTATGGCTACACCTTC
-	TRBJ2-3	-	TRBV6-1	CASTPFPGGRDTQYF	TGTGCCAGCACGCCATTCCCGGGGGGCAGGGATACGCAGTATTTT
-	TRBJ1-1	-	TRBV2	CASSRSIGETTEAFF	TGTGCCAGCAGTAGATCCATAGGTGAGACCACTGAAGCTTTCTTT
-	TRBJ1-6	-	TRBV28	CASSYHRERGTVPLHF	TGTGCCAGCAGTTATCACAGGGAGAGGGGAACCGTACCCCTCCACTTT
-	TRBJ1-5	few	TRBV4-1	CASSQDRGNQPQHF	TGCGCCAGCAGCCAAGATAGGGGGAATCAGCCCCAGCATTTT
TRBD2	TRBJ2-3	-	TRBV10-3	CAISESVRAQTSGTADTQYF	TGTGCCATCAGTGAGTCTGTTCGAGCCCAGACTAGCGGTACAGCGGATACGCAGTATTTT
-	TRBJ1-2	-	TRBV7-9	CASSNGTFYGYTF	TGTGCCAGCAGCAACGGCACTTTCTATGGCTACACCTTC
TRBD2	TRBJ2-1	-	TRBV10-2	CASSPAGTSGHEQFF	TGCGCCAGCAGTCCGGCGGGGACTAGCGGGCATGAGCAGTTCTTC
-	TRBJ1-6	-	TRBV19	CASSTIHPSYNSPLHF	TGTGCCAGTAGTACGATACATCCCTCCTATAATTCACCCCTCCACTTT
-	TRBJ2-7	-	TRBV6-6	CASSPATGSYEQYF	TGTGCCAGCAGCCCAGCGACAGGCTCCTACGAGCAGTACTTC
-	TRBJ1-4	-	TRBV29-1	CSVVGREGSTNEKLFF	TGCAGCGTTGTAGGGAGAGAGGGATCAACTAATGAAAAACTGTTTTTT
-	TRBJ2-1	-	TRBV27	CASSLSQGSDEQFF	TGTGCCAGCAGTTTATCCCAGGGGAGTGATGAGCAGTTCTTC
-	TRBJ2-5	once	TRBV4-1	CASSLIGGEETQYF	TGCGCCAGCAGCCTGATAGGGGGAGAGGAGACCCAGTACTTC
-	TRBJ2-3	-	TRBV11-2	CASSLWLGGTGTDTQYF	TGTGCCAGCAGCTTGTGGCTTGGGGGCACCGGCACAGATACGCAGTATTTT
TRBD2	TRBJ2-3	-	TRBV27	CATRPLAGSTDTQYF	TGTGCCACCCGACCCCTAGCGGGAAGCACAGATACGCAGTATTTT
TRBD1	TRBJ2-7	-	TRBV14	CASSQPGQGYEQYF	TGTGCCAGCAGCCAACCGGGACAGGGCTACGAGCAGTACTTC
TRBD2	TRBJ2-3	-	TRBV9	CASSVLLAASTDTQYF	TGTGCCAGCAGCGTCCTACTAGCGGCAAGCACAGATACGCAGTATTTT
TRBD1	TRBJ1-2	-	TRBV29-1	CSVVQGDHGYTF	TGCAGCGTGGTACAGGGGGATCACGGCTACACCTTC
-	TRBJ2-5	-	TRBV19	CASSIPQAVMETQYF	TGTGCCAGTAGTATCCCACAAGCTGTAATGGAGACCCAGTACTTC
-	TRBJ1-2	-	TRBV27	CASSPPGNYGYTF	TGTGCCAGCAGTCCCCCAGGGAACTATGGCTACACCTTC
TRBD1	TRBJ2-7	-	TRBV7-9	CASSVDRVYEQYF	TGTGCCAGCAGCGTGGACAGGGTCTACGAGCAGTACTTC
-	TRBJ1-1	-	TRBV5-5	CASSFTRTEAFF	TGTGCCAGCAGCTTTACACGGACTGAAGCTTTCTTT
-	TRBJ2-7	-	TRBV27	CASSFFGGSYEQYF	TGTGCCAGCAGTTTTTTCGGGGGATCCTACGAGCAGTACTTC
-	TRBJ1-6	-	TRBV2	CASTKGWSVDYNSPLHF	TGTGCCAGCACCAAAGGGTGGTCGGTAGACTATAATTCACCCCTCCACTTT
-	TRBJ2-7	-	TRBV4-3	CASSQILEYEQYF	TGCGCCAGCAGCCAAATATTGGAGTACGAGCAGTACTTC
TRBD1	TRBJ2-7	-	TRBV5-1	CASSVGQGRETYEQYF	TGCGCCAGCAGCGTTGGACAGGGAAGGGAAACCTACGAGCAGTACTTC
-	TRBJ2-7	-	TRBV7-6	CASSPQGTYEQYF	TGTGCCAGCAGCCCCCAGGGCACCTACGAGCAGTACTTC
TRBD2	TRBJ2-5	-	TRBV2	CASRIAGGMGETQYF	TGTGCCAGCAGGATAGCGGGGGGGATGGGAGAGACCCAGTACTTC
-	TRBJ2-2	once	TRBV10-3	CAIKTDGNTGELFF	TGTGCCATCAAGACCGATGGCAACACCGGGGAGCTGTTTTTT
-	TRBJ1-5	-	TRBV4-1	CASSQDLREWPQHF	TGCGCCAGCAGCCAAGATCTACGGGAATGGCCCCAGCATTTT
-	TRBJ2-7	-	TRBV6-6	CASSGRTESSYEQYF	TGTGCCAGCAGTGGGAGGACGGAGAGCTCCTACGAGCAGTACTTC
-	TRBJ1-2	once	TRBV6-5	CASSYSPALYGYTF	TGTGCCAGCAGTTACTCCCCGGCCCTATATGGCTACACCTTC